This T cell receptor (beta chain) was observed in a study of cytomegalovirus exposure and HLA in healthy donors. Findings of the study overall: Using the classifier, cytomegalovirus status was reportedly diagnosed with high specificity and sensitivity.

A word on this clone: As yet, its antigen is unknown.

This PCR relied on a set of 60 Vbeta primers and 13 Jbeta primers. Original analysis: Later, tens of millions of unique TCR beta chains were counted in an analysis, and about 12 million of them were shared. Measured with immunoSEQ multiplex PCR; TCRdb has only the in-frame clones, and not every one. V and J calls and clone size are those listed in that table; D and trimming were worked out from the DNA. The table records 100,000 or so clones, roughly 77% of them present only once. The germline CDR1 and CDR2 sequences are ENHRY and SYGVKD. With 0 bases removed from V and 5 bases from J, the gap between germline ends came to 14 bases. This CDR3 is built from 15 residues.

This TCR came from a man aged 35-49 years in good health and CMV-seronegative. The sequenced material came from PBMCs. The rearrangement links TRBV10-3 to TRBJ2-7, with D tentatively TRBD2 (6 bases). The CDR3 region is CAISESRGPTDEQYF. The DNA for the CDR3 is TGTGCCATCAGTGAGTCGCGGGGCCCCACCGACGAGCAGTACTTC.